The next 23 T cell receptor beta chains were all read from a single sample in a study of radiation and T cells in renal cell carcinoma. Time point denoted: baseline pretreatment blood. Treatment given: 15 Gy SBRT to primary tumor, nephrectomy 4 weeks later. TCRdb's copy holds only in-frame clones and misses some; the assay was immunoSEQ multiplex PCR. The data contain about 140,000 clones, less than 90% of them singletons. Material: blood, obtained from a patient whose treatment included radiotherapy and nephrectomy. The receptors derive from a woman in her fifties or sixties with renal cell carcinoma.

The CDR3, as DNA: TGCGCCAGCAGCCGTGCCGGGACAGCGAACACTGAAGCTTTCTTT. It codes for CASSRAGTANTEAFF. V gene TRBV4-3 combines with J gene TRBJ1-1; 7 bases fit TRBD1. The CDR3 sequence is 15 residues long. V was pared by 4 bases and J by 1 base, with 6 bases of the junction left unmatched. The germline V gene has CDR1 LGHNA and CDR2 YSLEER.

The V call is TRBV5-1, the J call TRBJ2-7; D is undetermined. Germline CDR1 SGHRS, CDR2 YFSETQ. The CDR3 has 15 amino acids. Trimming took off 0 bases at V and 0 bases at J, with 10 bases between the two ends. Written as DNA, the CDR3 is TGCGCCAGCAGCTTGGAGCCAGGCAGCTCCTACGAGCAGTACTTC. Translation: CASSLEPGSSYEQYF.

The chain has TRBV6-5 and TRBJ1-6; D remains ambiguous. CDR3 length equals 14 residues. The V gene lost 8 bases and the J gene lost 5 bases, with 13 bases spanning the gap. Germline values: CDR1 MNHEY, CDR2 SVGAGI. CDR3 sequence (DNA): TGTGCCAGCGGAACCACGGGTAATAATTCACCCCTCCACTTT. As protein: CASGTTGNNSPLHF.

V and J are TRBV5-1 and TRBJ2-3; 9 bases agree with TRBD1. Losses at the gene ends were 3 bases for V and 3 bases for J; bases not matched to a gene: 5. This CDR3 is built from 15 residues. Germline V gene lookup returns CDR1 SGHRS and CDR2 YFSETQ. The CDR3 coding sequence is TGCGCCAGCAGCTCGGGACAGGGAGAGACAGATACGCAGTATTTT. It encodes CASSSGQGETDTQYF.

The chain recombines TRBV11-3 with TRBJ2-7, with D perhaps matching TRBD2 (5 bases). The CDR3 contains 12 residues. With 5 bases removed from V and 4 bases from J, the gap between germline ends came to 9 bases. Germline CDR1 and CDR2: SGHNT and YENEEA. CDR3 in DNA: TGTGCCAGCAGCCCAGAGGGATACGAGCAGTACTTC. Translation gives CASSPEGYEQYF.

The J gene is TRBJ1-5, the V gene TRBV4-1, with D maybe TRBD1 (5 bases). The CDR3 sequence is 15 residues long. The V and J ends lost 1 base and 6 bases respectively, with 13 bases between them. Germline V CDR1 and CDR2: MGHRA, YSYEKL. The CDR3 coding sequence is TGCGCCAGCAGCCAAGGTCTTAGCAGGGTTCAGCCCCAGCATTTT. It encodes CASSQGLSRVQPQHF.

To note about this clone: This same CDR3 is encoded by further DNA sequences in the sample. The rearrangement uses TRBV5-4 and TRBJ2-7, with unresolved D. Germline CDR1 reads SGHNT; CDR2 reads YYREEE (reference sequence). There are 14 residues in the CDR3. V was trimmed by 1 base and J by 2 bases, leaving 10 bases between them. Here the CDR3 reads CASSLSPEAYEQYF. The CDR3 DNA reads TGTGCCAGCAGCTTGTCTCCTGAAGCCTACGAGCAGTACTTC.

V usage is TRBV11-2 and J usage is TRBJ1-1; D is ambiguous. The CDR3 extends over 13 amino acids. The V end was cut by 2 bases, the J end by 5 bases, with 9 bases between. Germline V gene data show CDR1 as SGHAT and CDR2 as FQNNGV. DNA for the CDR3: TGTGCCAGCAGCTTATGGGGTCGAACTGAAGCTTTCTTT. It specifies CASSLWGRTEAFF.

This chain connects TRBV15 to TRBJ1-3; possible D gene TRBD1, 6 bases. There are 15 residues in the CDR3. V was pared by 3 bases and J by 0 bases, with 9 bases between. In germline, CDR1 is LNHNV, CDR2 YYDKDF (reference sequence). Written as DNA, the CDR3 is TGTGCCACCAGCAGGGACAGAGTCTCTGGAAACACCATATATTTT. It translates to CATSRDRVSGNTIYF. The complete variable domain, with remaining parts taken from reference TRBV15 and TRBJ1-3, reads DAMVIQNPRYQVTQFGKPVTLSCSQTLNHNVMYWYQQKSSQAPKLLFHYYDKDFNNEADTPDNFQSRRPNTSFCFLDIRSPGLGDTAMYLCATSRDRVSGNTIYFGEGSWLTVV.

J is TRBJ1-1 and V is TRBV29-1; 7 nucleotides match TRBD1. This CDR3 has 13 residues. CDR1 SQVTM and CDR2 ANQGSEA come from the germline V gene. V gave up 6 bases and J gave up 3 bases; unmatched junction bases: 7. CDR3 nucleotides: TGCAGCGTAAGACAGGGAGGGGACACTGAAGCTTTCTTT. Translating it yields CSVRQGGDTEAFF.

J is TRBJ2-1 and V is TRBV10-3; TRBD2 might be the D (6 bases). V lost 0 bases and J 6 bases, leaving 15 bases between the germline ends. Germline CDR1 is ENHRY and CDR2 is SYGVKD. The CDR3 has 16 residues. The CDR3 is CAISESGGYQVNEQFF. The CDR3 nucleotides read TGTGCCATCAGTGAGTCCGGGGGATATCAAGTCAATGAGCAGTTCTTC.

This clone was seen just once. The V call is TRBV27, the J call TRBJ1-5, with 11 bases that match TRBD1. Per germline, CDR1 MNHEY and CDR2 SMNVEV (reference sequence). The junction had 6 bases not matched to a gene; V was cut back by 6 bases and J by 2 bases. This CDR3 region has 16 residues. Written as DNA, the CDR3 is TGTGCCAGCAGGCCCCTGGGACAGGGGGGCAATCAGCCCCAGCATTTT. It translates to CASRPLGQGGNQPQHF.

For this clone: The same CDR3 can be traced to other DNA sequences in this sample. This chain connects TRBV9 to TRBJ2-3, with D perhaps given as TRBD1 or TRBD2 (5 bases each). This CDR3 comprises 13 residues. The V and J ends lost 5 bases and 0 bases respectively, with 7 bases between them. CDR1 is SGDLS, CDR2 YYNGEE, per germline. CDR3 nucleotide sequence: TGTGCCAGCAGTCGGGACAGCACAGATACGCAGTATTTT. This sequence encodes CASSRDSTDTQYF.

This chain connects TRBV5-6 to TRBJ2-5, with 7 bases identical to TRBD1. Germline CDR1 SGHDT, CDR2 YYEEEE. V dropped 1 base and J dropped 5; count of bases not matched to a gene: 8. The CDR3 has 15 residues. In DNA form, the CDR3 reads TGTGCCAGCAGCTTGAGAGGGGGCCCTTCCGAGACCCAGTACTTC. This encodes CASSLRGGPSETQYF.

This clone was observed a handful of times. This chain uses TRBV7-2 with TRBJ2-1; no definite D call. Trimming pared 5 bases from V and 10 bases from J, leaving 9 bases between. The CDR3 is made up of 11 amino acids. The V gene's germline CDR1 is SGHTA and CDR2 FQGNSA. CDR3 coding DNA: TGTGCCAGCAGCGCCCTCCCGGAGCAGTTCTTC. This codes for CASSALPEQFF.

Concerning this clone itself: Other DNA sequences in the same sample also yield this CDR3. This chain links TRBV10-3 with TRBJ1-1; D gene unclear. The CDR3 is 13 amino acids. Germline lookup yields CDR1 ENHRY and CDR2 SYGVKD. Trimming stripped 3 bases from V and 4 bases from J, with 9 bases between. This chain's CDR3 is CAISEAGGTEAFF. DNA for the CDR3: TGTGCCATCAGTGAAGCTGGCGGCACTGAAGCTTTCTTT.

The chain has TRBV10-3 and TRBJ2-2; TRBD2 might be the D (7 bases). CDR1 ENHRY and CDR2 SYGVKD come from the germline V gene. This CDR3 has 13 amino acids. V lost 11 bases, J lost 8 bases, and 18 bases lay in between. The CDR3, as DNA: TGTGCCTCCCGGGGGGCCGTGTCAGGGGAGCTGTTTTTT. Residues: CASRGAVSGELFF.

This clone has only one observation. CDR3 in DNA: TGTGCCAGCAGTGACGGGGGCGAAAAGGGCTACACCTTC. Translating it yields CASSDGGEKGYTF. J is TRBJ1-2 and V is TRBV25-1; D may be TRBD1 (6 bases). Per germline, CDR1 MGHDK and CDR2 SYGVNS. V was clipped by 3 bases and J by 8 bases, with 13 bases between them. The CDR3 extends over 13 amino acids.

The V gene is TRBV5-1, the J gene TRBJ1-3, with 7 bases identical to TRBD1. This CDR3 is 15 amino acids long. V shed 3 bases, J shed 0 bases, and the junction held 3 bases outside the gene matches. From germline, CDR1 is SGHRS and CDR2 YFSETQ. The CDR3 loop reads CASSYDRASGNTIYF. The CDR3 nucleotides read TGCGCCAGCAGCTATGACAGGGCCTCTGGAAACACCATATATTTT.

The rearrangement uses TRBV4-3 and TRBJ2-5; 8 bases map to TRBD2. The germline gives CDR1 LGHNA, CDR2 YSLEER. The CDR3 has 17 amino acids. J was trimmed by 5 bases and V by 0 bases; bases with no gene match: 11. The CDR3 loop reads CASSQEDRAGDRETQYF. CDR3 nucleotide sequence: TGCGCCAGCAGCCAAGAGGACCGAGCGGGAGATCGGGAGACCCAGTACTTC.

This chain links TRBV4-3 with TRBJ2-3; 13 nucleotides line up with TRBD2. CDR3 length equals 16 residues. CDR1 and CDR2 (germline): LGHNA, YSLEER. Losses at the gene ends were 3 bases for V and 6 bases for J; bases not matched to a gene: 6. Here the CDR3 DNA reads TGCGCCAGCAGCCATTTACTAGCGGGGGGGGCCGATACGCAGTATTTT. This sequence encodes CASSHLLAGGADTQYF.

This chain links TRBV9 with TRBJ1-5, with D maybe TRBD1 (6 bases). CDR1 is SGDLS, CDR2 YYNGEE, per germline. V shed 0 bases and J shed 6 bases, with 16 bases lying between them. The CDR3 runs 16 residues. The CDR3 protein is CASSVGFRQAGQPQHF. The CDR3 region has the DNA TGTGCCAGCAGCGTAGGCTTTAGACAGGCGGGTCAGCCCCAGCATTTT.

The chain is built from TRBV6-5 and TRBJ2-1, with D perhaps TRBD1 or TRBD2 (5 bases each). The germline gives CDR1 MNHEY, CDR2 SVGAGI. CDR3 length: 15 amino acids. The V gene lost 2 bases and the J gene lost 5 bases, with 13 bases spanning the gap. In DNA, the CDR3 is TGTGCCAGCAGTTACGGGGACGCAGGTAACAATGAGCAGTTCTTC. It yields the protein CASSYGDAGNNEQFF.